Listed below are T cell receptor beta chains from one sample, sequenced in a study of T cells in Graves' hyperthyroidism and ophthalmopathy. TCRdb redid the calling of the multiplex PCR reads with MiXCR, one entry per CDR3 protein. Among around 200,000 distinct CDR3 sequences listed, over 15% were seen once. The sequenced sample consisted of blood. These receptors were taken from a woman in her forties or fifties with Graves' hyperthyroidism. CDR3s include the opening cysteine and the closing phenylalanine or tryptophan. The D gene is left open where the match is weak. Not all rows give a size; the values are once, few, many and, for expanded clones, a class.

abundance	v_gene	j_gene	len	d_gene	CDR3aa	CDR3nt
few	TRBV20-1	TRBJ2-3	15	.	CSADLKGKSPDTQYF	TGCAGTGCCGACCTAAAGGGGAAAAGCCCAGATACGCAGTATTTT
many	TRBV5-1	TRBJ2-5	14	.	CASSLFVSQETQYF	TGCGCCAGCAGCTTGTTTGTTTCCCAAGAGACCCAGTACTTC
few	TRBV19	TRBJ2-6	18	.	CASSTAGPGVSGANVLTF	TGTGCCAGTAGTACAGCCGGACCAGGGGTCTCTGGGGCCAACGTCCTGACTTTC
many	TRBV4-1	TRBJ1-5	14	.	CASSRTGVNQPQHF	TGCGCCAGCAGCCGAACGGGAGTCAATCAGCCCCAGCATTTT
many	TRBV15	TRBJ1-4	15	.	CATSLTTGGYEKLFF	TGTGCCACCAGCCTGACGACAGGTGGCTATGAAAAACTGTTTTTT
.	TRBV25-1	TRBJ1-6	13	.	CAGNRRSSSPLHF	TGTGCCGGAAACAGGAGATCTAGTTCACCCCTCCACTTT
many	TRBV7-6	TRBJ2-1	16	TRBD2	CASSLAGTGGQGEQFF	TGTGCCAGCAGCTTAGCGGGAACGGGGGGGCAGGGTGAGCAGTTCTTC
.	TRBV12-3/TRBV12-4	TRBJ2-5	15	.	CASSKLPAGQETQYF	TGTGCCAGCAGTAAGTTGCCTGCCGGACAAGAGACCCAGTACTTC
many	TRBV20-1	TRBJ1-3	15	.	CSAEGEPLSGNTIYF	TGCAGTGCTGAGGGGGAGCCGCTCTCTGGAAACACCATATATTTT
many	TRBV2	TRBJ1-1	12	.	CASSVALTEAFF	TGTGCCAGCAGTGTTGCCCTCACTGAAGCTTTCTTT
many	TRBV19	TRBJ2-7	11	.	CASRVGYEQYF	TGTGCCAGCAGGGTAGGCTACGAGCAGTACTTC
many	TRBV6-1	TRBJ1-5	10	.	CASIGQPQHF	TGTGCCAGCATCGGGCAGCCCCAGCATTTT
many	TRBV4-1	TRBJ2-1	14	.	CASSLQSRGNEQFF	TGCGCCAGCAGCCTCCAGTCGAGGGGGAATGAGCAGTTCTTC
.	TRBV7-2	TRBJ1-1	12	.	CASSSIGTEAFF	TGTGCCAGCAGCTCGATCGGGACTGAAGCTTTCTTT
few	TRBV20-1	TRBJ2-7	14	TRBD2	CSASSGGRVHEQYF	TGCAGTGCTAGTTCGGGGGGGCGTGTCCACGAGCAGTACTTC
.	TRBV3-1	TRBJ1-2	14	.	CASSRYEILDSYTF	TGTGCCAGCAGCCGATACGAGATTTTAGACTCCTACACCTTC
.	TRBV4-1	TRBJ2-4	14	.	CASSPGVRGNIQYF	TGCGCCAGCAGCCCCGGGGTGAGAGGGAACATTCAGTACTTC
many	TRBV29-1	TRBJ1-2	15	.	CSVEGGADTNYGYTF	TGCAGCGTTGAAGGGGGGGCCGACACTAACTATGGCTACACCTTC
many	TRBV20-1	TRBJ1-1	12	.	CSAIPAGTEAFF	TGCAGTGCTATACCCGCAGGCACTGAAGCTTTCTTT
.	TRBV28	TRBJ2-1	18	.	CASSYQPLRDTGDDEQFF	TGTGCCAGCAGCTATCAGCCCTTAAGGGACACGGGGGATGATGAGCAGTTCTTC
.	TRBV5-6	TRBJ1-5	15	.	CASSLGPQQNQPQHF	TGTGCCAGCAGCTTGGGGCCTCAGCAGAATCAGCCCCAGCATTTT
.	TRBV4-3	TRBJ2-5	13	.	CASSQGTGAHQYF	TGCGCCAGCAGCCAAGGAACAGGAGCCCATCAGTACTTC
many	TRBV6-1	TRBJ1-2	14	.	CASSEADGSYGYTF	TGTGCCAGCAGTGAAGCCGATGGTTCCTATGGCTACACCTTC
.	TRBV25-1	TRBJ1-6	14	TRBD1	CASRLGQTNSPLHF	TGTGCCAGCAGACTGGGACAGACGAATTCACCCCTCCACTTT
many	TRBV5-4	TRBJ2-1	13	.	CASSLLGRENQFF	TGTGCCAGCAGCTTGCTCGGACGGGAGAATCAGTTCTTC
.	TRBV29-1	TRBJ2-1	18	TRBD1	CSPTPGTGKNSPFIEQFF	TGCAGCCCCACCCCCGGGACAGGCAAAAATTCTCCCTTCATTGAGCAGTTCTTC
.	TRBV6-1	TRBJ2-7	15	TRBD1	CASSRTGRPTYEQYF	TGTGCCAGCAGTCGGACAGGGCGACCGACCTACGAGCAGTACTTC
many	TRBV6-1	TRBJ2-7	14	TRBD1	CASSYRGSLGEQYF	TGTGCCAGCAGTTACAGGGGGTCGTTGGGGGAGCAGTACTTC
many	TRBV28	TRBJ1-2	11	.	CASSSRTEMTF	TGTGCCAGCAGTTCCCGGACGGAGATGACCTTC
.	TRBV6-2/TRBV6-3	TRBJ2-3	16	.	CASSYLAGSSTDTQYF	TGTGCCAGCAGTTACCTAGCAGGGTCGAGCACAGATACGCAGTATTTT
many	TRBV6-1	TRBJ1-3	13	.	CASRKASGNTIYF	TGTGCCAGCAGGAAGGCTTCAGGAAACACCATATATTTT
many	TRBV7-9	TRBJ2-7	14	.	CASSPAGTNYEQYF	TGTGCCAGCAGCCCGGCCGGGACGAACTACGAGCAGTACTTC
many	TRBV11-2	TRBJ1-6	15	TRBD1	CASSGRGQYNSPLHF	TGTGCCAGCAGCGGCCGGGGACAGTATAATTCACCCCTCCACTTT
many	TRBV20-1	TRBJ1-5	15	TRBD1	CSATRQGLGDQPQHF	TGCAGTGCTACGAGACAGGGTTTGGGGGACCAGCCCCAGCATTTT
many	TRBV7-9	TRBJ2-7	13	.	CASSSGRGYEQYF	TGTGCCAGCAGCTCCGGCAGGGGATACGAGCAGTACTTC
few	TRBV4-2	TRBJ2-7	20	TRBD2	CASSPYTGLAGGELSYEQYF	TGTGCCAGCAGCCCGTACACGGGACTAGCGGGGGGCGAGCTTTCCTACGAGCAGTACTTC
many	TRBV12-3/TRBV12-4	TRBJ2-3	14	TRBD2	CASSLREGPDTQYF	TGTGCCAGCAGTTTACGGGAGGGCCCAGATACGCAGTATTTT
few	TRBV12-3/TRBV12-4	TRBJ2-1	15	.	CASSPRALQGVEQFF	TGTGCCAGCAGCCCTAGGGCCTTGCAGGGTGTTGAGCAGTTCTTC
.	TRBV10-3	TRBJ1-3	14	.	CAISDPGTGNTIYF	TGTGCCATCAGTGACCCAGGGACTGGAAACACCATATATTTT
.	TRBV27	TRBJ2-3	14	TRBD2	CASGGTSHTDTQYF	TGTGCCAGCGGAGGGACTAGCCACACAGATACGCAGTATTTT
.	TRBV2	TRBJ2-2	15	.	CASEYGRAPTGELFF	TGTGCCAGCGAGTACGGACGGGCCCCAACCGGGGAGCTGTTTTTT
.	TRBV4-1	TRBJ2-4	14	.	CASSQGEAKNIQYF	TGCGCCAGCAGCCAGGGCGAGGCCAAAAACATTCAGTACTTC
many	TRBV5-1	TRBJ2-1	12	.	CASSFLLNEQFF	TGCGCCAGCAGCTTCCTACTCAATGAGCAGTTCTTC
many	TRBV5-4	TRBJ2-5	14	TRBD1	CASSSGQIQETQYF	TGTGCCAGCAGCTCGGGACAGATCCAAGAGACCCAGTACTTC
many	TRBV28	TRBJ1-2	13	TRBD1	CASIPGQSYGYTF	TGTGCCAGCATACCGGGACAGTCCTATGGCTACACCTTC
.	TRBV6-1	TRBJ2-1	15	TRBD2	CASRITSGGAAEQFF	TGTGCCAGCAGAATTACTAGCGGGGGGGCCGCTGAGCAGTTCTTC
.	TRBV28	TRBJ2-5	14	.	CASSLLGGQETQYF	TGTGCCAGCAGTTTACTCGGCGGGCAAGAGACCCAGTACTTC
.	TRBV6-2/TRBV6-3	TRBJ2-7	12	.	CASRSDLYEQYF	TGTGCCAGCAGATCAGACCTCTACGAGCAGTACTTC